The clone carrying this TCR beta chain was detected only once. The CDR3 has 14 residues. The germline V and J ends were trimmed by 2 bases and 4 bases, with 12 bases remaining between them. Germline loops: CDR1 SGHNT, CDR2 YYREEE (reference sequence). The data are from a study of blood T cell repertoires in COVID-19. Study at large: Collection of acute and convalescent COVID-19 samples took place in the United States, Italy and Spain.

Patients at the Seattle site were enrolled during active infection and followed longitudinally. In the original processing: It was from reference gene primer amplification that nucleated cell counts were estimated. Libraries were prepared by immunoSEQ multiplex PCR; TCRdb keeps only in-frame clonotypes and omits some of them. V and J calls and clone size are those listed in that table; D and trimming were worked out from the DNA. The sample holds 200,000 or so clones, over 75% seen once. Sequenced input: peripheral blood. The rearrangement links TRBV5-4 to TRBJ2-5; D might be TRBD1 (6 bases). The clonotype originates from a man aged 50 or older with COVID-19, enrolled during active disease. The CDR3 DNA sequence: TGTGCCAGCAGCTTACAGGGCTTTCGAGAGACCCAGTACTTC. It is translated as CASSLQGFRETQYF.